This T cell receptor beta chain was recorded in a study of blood T cell repertoires in COVID-19. About the research overall: The analysed material was cDNA or gDNA that came from T cells, B-cell-depleted T cells, or PBMCs.

Study members were between roughly 18 and 100 years old and lived in approximately 25 US regions. Participant reports of clinical history set cohort assignment. Two negative PCRs, clearance, or symptom resolution were required of recovered Cohort 3 donors. Germline loops: CDR1 LNHDA, CDR2 SQIVND (reference sequence). The CDR3 covers 14 residues. Unmatched junction bases numbered 9, after V lost 6 bases and J lost 7 bases. Assay: immunoSEQ multiplex PCR; the TCRdb copy retains only in-frame clones and omits some. The sample lists 250,000 or so clones, about 86% occurring once. This clone occurred a few times.

Material for sequencing was PBMCs or T cells enriched from blood (not recorded which). The clonotype originates from a man aged 45-65 years who had recovered from COVID-19. The chain combines TRBV19 with TRBJ1-5, with 7 positions matching TRBD1. Here the CDR3 reads CASSATGTGQPQHF. The CDR3 bases are TGTGCCAGTAGCGCGACAGGGACGGGCCAGCCCCAGCATTTT.